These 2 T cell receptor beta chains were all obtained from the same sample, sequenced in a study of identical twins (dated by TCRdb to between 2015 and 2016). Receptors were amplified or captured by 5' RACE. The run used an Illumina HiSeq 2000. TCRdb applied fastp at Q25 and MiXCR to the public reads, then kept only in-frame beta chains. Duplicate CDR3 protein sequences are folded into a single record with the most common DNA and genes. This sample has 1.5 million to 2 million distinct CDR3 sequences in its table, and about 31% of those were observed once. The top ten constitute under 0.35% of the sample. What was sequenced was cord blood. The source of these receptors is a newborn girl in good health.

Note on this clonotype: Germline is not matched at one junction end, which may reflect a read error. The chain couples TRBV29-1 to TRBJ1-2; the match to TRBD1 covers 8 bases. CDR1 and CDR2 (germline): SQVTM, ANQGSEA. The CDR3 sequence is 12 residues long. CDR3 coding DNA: TGCAGCGTCCGGACAGGGACCTATGACTACACCTTC. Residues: CSVRTGTYDYTF.

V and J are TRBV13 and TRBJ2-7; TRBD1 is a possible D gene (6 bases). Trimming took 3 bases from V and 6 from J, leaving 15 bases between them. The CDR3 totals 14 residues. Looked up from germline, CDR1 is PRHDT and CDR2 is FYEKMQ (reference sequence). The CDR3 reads CASSLGTWRIEQYF. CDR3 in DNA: TGTGCCAGCAGCTTGGGGACATGGCGCATCGAGCAGTACTTC.